These T cell receptor beta chains were read from a single sample in a study of blood T cell repertoires in COVID-19. Only in-frame clones appear in the TCRdb table, and some are missing; sequencing was by immunoSEQ multiplex PCR. The sample has 350,000 to 450,000 clones, around 84% seen once. What was sequenced was peripheral blood. The receptors shown here come from a woman between 18 and 29 years old with acute or convalescent COVID-19. CDR3s include the opening cysteine and the closing phenylalanine or tryptophan. A D gene is named only where the DNA matches it firmly. Size is stated for part of the rows, as once, few or many counts, or as a class when the clone is expanded.

clone_size j_call v_call d_call cdr3_nt cdr3_aa
NA TRBJ1-2 TRBV5-4 NA TGTGCCAGCAGCTTGGCCGCCGAGGACTATGGCTACACCTTC CASSLAAEDYGYTF
NA TRBJ1-1 TRBV5-1 NA TGCGCCAGCAGCTTGGACATGGCAGGGGTCTATACTGAAGCTTTCTTT CASSLDMAGVYTEAFF
NA TRBJ1-1 TRBV19 TRBD1 TGTGCCAGTAGTATCCAAGGGGGCGCGGGAACTGAAGCTTTCTTT CASSIQGGAGTEAFF
NA TRBJ2-2 TRBV5-1 TRBD2 TGCGCCAGCAGCCCTAATGGACTAGCGGGCGCCGGGGAGCTGTTTTTT CASSPNGLAGAGELFF
few TRBJ1-5 TRBV27 NA TGTGCCAGCGCAAAAACAGGGAATTCAGGTCAGCCCCAGCATTTT CASAKTGNSGQPQHF
NA TRBJ1-6 TRBV21-1 NA TGTGCCAGCAGCAAAGTAAGGACAGGGGATTCTAATTCACCCCTCCACTTT CASSKVRTGDSNSPLHF
NA TRBJ2-7 TRBV28 TRBD2 TGTGCCAGCAGTTCCCTTCTCCTAGCGGGAGTTACTTACGAGCAGTACTTC CASSSLLLAGVTYEQYF
NA TRBJ2-2 TRBV9 NA TGTGCCAGCAGCGTAGCGGGGGGCGCGACCACCGGGGAGCTGTTTTTT CASSVAGGATTGELFF
NA TRBJ1-2 TRBV19 TRBD1 TGTGCCAGTAGTACGACAGGGGACTATAACTATGGCTACACCTTC CASSTTGDYNYGYTF
NA TRBJ2-7 TRBV6-5 TRBD1 TGTGCCAGCAGTTACCGTGGGACAGGACCTTCCTACGAGCAGTACTTC CASSYRGTGPSYEQYF
NA TRBJ2-5 TRBV30 TRBD2 TGTGCCTGGAGTGGGGACGACCCTGCGGGGGGAACAGAGACCCAGTACTTC CAWSGDDPAGGTETQYF
NA TRBJ2-7 TRBV28 NA TGTGCCAGCAGCCTAGACAGTACCTACGAGCAGTACTTC CASSLDSTYEQYF
NA TRBJ2-1 TRBV11-2 TRBD1 TGTGCCAGCAGCTCGGGACAGGGACTTGAGCAGTTCTTC CASSSGQGLEQFF
once TRBJ1-5 TRBV2 TRBD1 TGTGCCAGCAGTGAAGACAGGGGCGGTTATCAGCCCCAGCATTTT CASSEDRGGYQPQHF
NA TRBJ1-1 TRBV21-1 NA TGTGCCAGCAGCAAAGCGCAGGAATCAGACACTGAAGCTTTCTTT CASSKAQESDTEAFF
few TRBJ1-6 TRBV28 TRBD1 TGTGCCAGCAGCCGATTACAGGGGAGTCATTCACCCCTCCACTTT CASSRLQGSHSPLHF
NA TRBJ2-7 TRBV5-1 NA TGCGCCAGCAGCTTGCTGGCGGGCTACGAGCAGTACTTC CASSLLAGYEQYF
few TRBJ2-7 TRBV19 NA TGTGCCAGTAGTATGACGACTCCTCCCTACGAGCAGTACTTC CASSMTTPPYEQYF
once TRBJ2-3 TRBV28 NA TGTGCCAGCAGTACCGGACGGACGGGATCAGATACGCAGTATTTT CASSTGRTGSDTQYF
NA TRBJ1-1 TRBV12-3/TRBV12-4 NA TGTGCCAGCACCAAGCAAAGGAACACTGAAGCTTTCTTT CASTKQRNTEAFF
NA TRBJ2-1 TRBV5-6 TRBD2 TGTGCCAGCAGCTACCTCGGCGGGGGGGCTTTATATGAGCAGTTCTTC CASSYLGGGALYEQFF
NA TRBJ2-3 TRBV5-1 TRBD2 TGCGCCAGCAGCTACACCAGCGGGAGGGCGGATACGCAGTATTTT CASSYTSGRADTQYF
NA TRBJ1-2 TRBV7-9 NA TGTGCCAGCAGCCGGGCAGGGTATAACTATGGCTACACCTTC CASSRAGYNYGYTF
NA TRBJ1-1 TRBV6-4 NA TGTGCCAGCAGAGCAAGCCGGGACTCCGAAGCTTTCTTT CASRASRDSEAFF
NA TRBJ2-7 TRBV4-1 TRBD2 TGCGCCAGCAGCCAAGAGGGGGGGTCTTCGGCCTACGAGCAGTACTTC CASSQEGGSSAYEQYF
NA TRBJ2-1 TRBV28 TRBD2 TGTGCCAGCAGTTTCAGAAGCGGGAGGGGAAATGAGCAGTTCTTC CASSFRSGRGNEQFF
NA TRBJ2-7 TRBV3-1/TRBV3-2 TRBD1 TGTGCCAGCTCGGAGGGGGACAGGGGGTTCCTCCTCGAGCAGTACTTC CASSEGDRGFLLEQYF
once TRBJ1-2 TRBV19 TRBD1 TGTGCCAGTAGTATGGCAGGGGGAAGAGGTGGCTACACCTTC CASSMAGGRGGYTF
NA TRBJ1-2 TRBV6-5 TRBD1 TGTGCCAGCAGTCAAACGGGACAGGGAAAAGGGGGCTACACCTTC CASSQTGQGKGGYTF
NA TRBJ2-7 TRBV15 NA TGTGCCACCAGCAGAGGTGACCCGGAGGAAGAGCAGTACTTC CATSRGDPEEEQYF
NA TRBJ2-6 TRBV24-1 TRBD2 TGTGCCACAAGGCCGGCGGGGGACAACGTCCTGACTTTC CATRPAGDNVLTF
few TRBJ2-7 TRBV27 NA TGTGCCAGCAGTTTATGGGGCGGACCCTACGAGCAGTACTTC CASSLWGGPYEQYF
few TRBJ2-3 TRBV7-6 TRBD1 TGTGCCAGCAGCGGACAGGAGACTATCACAGATACGCAGTATTTT CASSGQETITDTQYF
NA TRBJ2-1 TRBV24-1 TRBD2 TGTGCCACCAGTGATTTGCGGGGGGGCGTCAATGAGCAGTTCTTC CATSDLRGGVNEQFF
NA TRBJ2-7 TRBV7-9 NA TGTGCCAGCAGCTCCGCGGCCTACGAGCAGTACTTC CASSSAAYEQYF
NA TRBJ1-2 TRBV30 NA TGTGCCTGGAGTCCTCCGACAGATGGCTATGGCTACACCTTC CAWSPPTDGYGYTF
NA TRBJ2-7 TRBV11-2 NA TGTGCCAGCAGCCTCGCGATTTCCTCCTACGAGCAGTACTTC CASSLAISSYEQYF
NA TRBJ2-5 TRBV28 NA TGTGCCAGCAGTTTATATGGGGCAGACTGGCAAGAGACCCAGTACTTC CASSLYGADWQETQYF
NA TRBJ1-5 TRBV4-1 TRBD1 TGCGCCAGCAGCCCCCGAATCAAGGTCAATCCGGGACAGGGGTGTCAGCCCCAGCATTTT CASSPRIKVNPGQGCQPQHF
NA TRBJ2-7 TRBV5-1 TRBD2 TGCGCCAGCACCCCGGTGGCGGGGGGCAACTACGAGCAGTACTTC CASTPVAGGNYEQYF
NA TRBJ2-1 TRBV7-3 TRBD2 TGTGCCAGCACTCCGGGACTAGCGGCCACCGAGCAGTTCTTC CASTPGLAATEQFF
NA TRBJ2-7 TRBV5-1 NA TGCGCCAGCAGCGATCAGGGGCGCGGTCCCTACGAGCAGTACTTC CASSDQGRGPYEQYF
NA TRBJ1-2 TRBV19 TRBD1 TGTGCCAGTAGTACCGGGACAGAACTCTATGGCTACACCTTC CASSTGTELYGYTF
NA TRBJ2-5 TRBV4-1 NA TGCGCCAGCAGCCAAGGGGACTCCCCGGAGGGAGAGACCCAGTACTTC CASSQGDSPEGETQYF
NA TRBJ2-7 TRBV12-3/TRBV12-4 NA TGTGCCAGCAGTTCTAATGGGGGCGACGAGCAGTACTTC CASSSNGGDEQYF
NA TRBJ2-3 TRBV27 TRBD2 TGTGCCAGCTCCCTTTGGGAGGGCCAAGATACGCAGTATTTT CASSLWEGQDTQYF
NA TRBJ1-1 TRBV7-9 TRBD1 TGTGCCAGCAGCCGCGGGACAGGTGGCGGCACTGAAGCTTTCTTT CASSRGTGGGTEAFF
NA TRBJ1-4 TRBV5-8 NA TGTGCCAGCAGCTTGACGGGGGGATCGAATGAAAAACTGTTTTTT CASSLTGGSNEKLFF
NA TRBJ2-1 TRBV10-2 NA TGCGCCAGCTCAGTCCGAAGGGGATCCTACAATGAGCAGTTCTTC CASSVRRGSYNEQFF
NA TRBJ1-1 TRBV5-4 TRBD1 TGTGCCAGCAGGCTTACACAGGGGAAGGACACTGAAGCTTTCTTT CASRLTQGKDTEAFF
NA TRBJ2-1 TRBV2 NA TGTGCCAGCAGTGACATGAGCTCCTACAATGAGCAGTTCTTC CASSDMSSYNEQFF